Following are 8 T cell receptor beta chains from one sample sequenced in a study of T cell changes during pregnancy in multiple sclerosis. Some clones are missing from TCRdb's copy, which holds only in-frame ones; the method was immunoSEQ multiplex PCR. The sample lists 65,000 to 75,000 clones; about 92% were seen once. The sequenced sample was CD8+ T cells from peripheral blood mononuclear cells, obtained in the third trimester of pregnancy. The origin of the receptors is a female donor in good health, enrolled as a control in a pregnancy study.

The genes are TRBV7-6 and TRBJ2-7, with 7 nucleotides matching TRBD1. The ends lost 5 bases at V and 0 bases at J; junction bases unmatched: 4. The V gene's germline CDR1 is SGHVS and CDR2 FNYEAQ. The CDR3 covers 14 residues. The CDR3 nucleotides read TGTGCCAGCAGCATCGGACAGGACTCCTACGAGCAGTACTTC. Amino acids: CASSIGQDSYEQYF.

This chain uses TRBV6-5 with TRBJ1-2; 9 nucleotides line up with TRBD1. Germline V lookup: CDR1 MNHEY, CDR2 SVGAGI. The CDR3 is 14 amino acids. V was clipped by 2 bases and J by 8 bases; unmatched bases: 6. This CDR3 reads CASSYGNRGPGYTF. The CDR3 DNA reads as TGTGCCAGCAGTTACGGGAACAGGGGGCCGGGCTACACCTTC.

The genes are TRBV27 and TRBJ1-1, with a possible D match to TRBD1 (5 bases). Trimming took 4 bases from V and 8 from J, leaving 14 bases between them. The germline CDR1 and CDR2 sequences are MNHEY and SMNVEV (reference sequence). CDR3 size: 13 residues. For the CDR3, the DNA is TGTGCCAGCAGTTCAGGGATAATTAAAGAAGCTTTCTTT. Amino acids: CASSSGIIKEAFF.

This rearrangement joins TRBV6-1 to TRBJ1-1; 10 bases match TRBD1. Germline CDR1 MNHNS, CDR2 SASEGT. The J segment lost 0 bases and the V segment lost 8 bases, leaving 3 bases of the junction unmatched. There are 14 residues in the CDR3. The CDR3 nucleotides are TGTGCCAGCGGACAGGGGGGTATGAACACTGAAGCTTTCTTT. Translating gives CASGQGGMNTEAFF.

This clone was recorded once. The CDR3 region is CASSATGGYPLEAFF. The CDR3 nucleotides read TGTGCCAGCAGCGCGACGGGGGGGTATCCCCTTGAAGCTTTCTTT. The V gene is TRBV9, the J gene TRBJ1-1; tentatively, D is TRBD1 (5 bases). The germline V and J ends were trimmed by 3 bases and 7 bases, with 19 bases remaining between them. Looked up from germline, CDR1 is SGDLS and CDR2 is YYNGEE. The CDR3 totals 15 residues.

The chain combines TRBV30 with TRBJ1-1, with TRBD1 as a possible D gene (5 bases). This CDR3 region has 12 residues. CDR1 and CDR2 from the germline V gene are GTSNPN and SVGIG (reference sequence). V lost 8 bases to trimming and J lost 1 base, with 11 bases between them. The CDR3 here is CAGGRGNTEAFF. CDR3 nucleotide sequence: TGTGCCGGCGGGAGGGGGAACACTGAAGCTTTCTTT.

The chain uses TRBV4-1 and TRBJ1-4; D may be TRBD1 (5 bases). CDR3 length: 14 amino acids. The ends were cut back, 4 bases at V and 6 bases at J, with 12 bases in the middle. Germline-derived CDR1 and CDR2 are MGHRA and YSYEKL. For the CDR3, the DNA is TGCGCCAGCAGCCCGCAGGGTAGGGATGAAAAACTGTTTTTT. As protein: CASSPQGRDEKLFF.

The chain links TRBV13 to TRBJ1-1; a weak D match, TRBD1 (5 bases). Germline CDR1 and CDR2: PRHDT and FYEKMQ (reference sequence). V lost 1 base, J lost 5 bases, and 8 bases lay in between. This CDR3 contains 13 residues. CDR3 protein: CASSLVGDTEAFF. CDR3 in DNA: TGTGCCAGCAGCTTAGTAGGGGATACTGAAGCTTTCTTT.